The sequence of this T cell receptor beta chain was determined in a study of T cells in Graves' hyperthyroidism and ophthalmopathy. Study results and caveats: In the analysis, a 13 V-J model separated ophthalmopathy from stable hyperthyroidism. In the blood, most expanded thyroid clonotypes above 0.001 appeared as well.

There are 15 residues in the CDR3. Trimming removed 0 bases from V and 4 bases from J; junction bases left unmatched: 3. The V gene's germline CDR1 is MGHRA and CDR2 YSYEKL. No progression to ophthalmopathy during 18 months of follow-up defined stable disease. Among the patients, aged 18 to 65, hyperthyroidism was newly diagnosed and had lasted under 2 months. The CDR3 regions of TCR beta were amplified from RNA transcripts. RT-PCR in the first round (using the HTBI primer set) targeted the TCR CDR3. TCRdb reprocessed the multiplex PCR reads with MiXCR, giving one entry per CDR3 protein. Of fewer than 900,000 distinct CDR3 sequences in the sample, about 17% were seen once. This clonotype was observed at least ten times. The antigen is not known.

The source material was blood. J is TRBJ1-2 and V is TRBV4-1; 9 positions agree with TRBD1. The receptor was isolated from a man aged 18 to 29 with Graves' hyperthyroidism. The CDR3, as DNA: TGCGCCAGCAGCCAAGATCCGACAGGGGGCTATGGCTACACCTTC. Translated, it gives CASSQDPTGGYGYTF.